This T cell receptor (beta chain) came from a study of shared clonotypes between healthy human individuals. General study findings and limits: Naive CD4 clonotypes overlapped across several donors at approximately 4.5%.

The method was immunoSEQ multiplex PCR; TCRdb's version includes in-frame clones alone and lacks a portion of them. The data show about 2.3 million clones, over 90% seen once. With regard to this clone: As yet, its antigen is unknown.

The sequencing sample was made of naive CD4+ T cells from PBMCs. Documented subset: CD45RA+ positively selected. This TCR derives from a man aged 18 to 35 in good health. Some clones in this sample may be carry-over from other donors' samples.

CDR3 residues: CASSSERLAKNIQYF. The CDR3 DNA reads TGTGCCAGCAGCTCTGAGCGGTTAGCCAAAAACATTCAGTACTTC. This chain uses TRBV7-8 with TRBJ2-4, with D possibly being TRBD2 (5 bases). Germline assignment: CDR1 SGHVS and CDR2 FQNEAQ. CDR3 size: 15 residues. Between the trimmed V and J ends, which lost 4 bases and 0 bases, there was a span of 10 bases.